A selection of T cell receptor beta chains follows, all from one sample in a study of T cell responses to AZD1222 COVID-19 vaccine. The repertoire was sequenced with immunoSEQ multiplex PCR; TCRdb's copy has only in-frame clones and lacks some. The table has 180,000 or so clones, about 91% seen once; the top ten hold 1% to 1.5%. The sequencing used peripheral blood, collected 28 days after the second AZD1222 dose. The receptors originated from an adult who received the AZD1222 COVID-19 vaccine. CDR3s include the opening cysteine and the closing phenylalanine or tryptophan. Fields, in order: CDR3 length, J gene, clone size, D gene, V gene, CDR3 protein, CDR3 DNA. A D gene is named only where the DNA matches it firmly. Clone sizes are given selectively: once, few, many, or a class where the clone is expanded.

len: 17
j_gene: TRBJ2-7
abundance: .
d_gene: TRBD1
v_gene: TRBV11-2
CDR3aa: CASSSMGGDSVSYEQYF
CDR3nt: TGTGCCAGCAGCTCAATGGGTGGGGACAGCGTATCCTACGAGCAGTACTTC

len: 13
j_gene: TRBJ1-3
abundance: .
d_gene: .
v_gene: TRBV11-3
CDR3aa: CASSLSPGNTIYF
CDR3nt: TGTGCCAGCAGTCTGAGCCCTGGAAACACCATATATTTT

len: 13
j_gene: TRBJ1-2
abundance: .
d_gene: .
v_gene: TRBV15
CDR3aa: CATSRGDNYGYTF
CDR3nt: TGTGCCACCAGCAGAGGAGATAACTATGGCTACACCTTC

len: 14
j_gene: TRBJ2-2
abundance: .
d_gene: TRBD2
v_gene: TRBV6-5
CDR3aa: CASGLAGETGELFF
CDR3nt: TGTGCCAGCGGCCTAGCGGGAGAAACCGGGGAGCTGTTTTTT

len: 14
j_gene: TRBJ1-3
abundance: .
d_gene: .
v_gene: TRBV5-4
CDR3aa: CASSFWGSGNTIYF
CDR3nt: TGTGCCAGCAGCTTTTGGGGTTCTGGAAACACCATATATTTT

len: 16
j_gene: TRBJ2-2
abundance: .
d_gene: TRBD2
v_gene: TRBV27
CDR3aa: CASSSLAGVNTGELFF
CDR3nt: TGTGCCAGCAGCTCACTAGCGGGAGTGAACACCGGGGAGCTGTTTTTT

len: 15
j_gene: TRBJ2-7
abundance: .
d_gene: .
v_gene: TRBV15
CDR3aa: CATSRDLGGPYEQYF
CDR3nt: TGTGCCACCAGCAGAGATCTCGGCGGGCCCTACGAGCAGTACTTC

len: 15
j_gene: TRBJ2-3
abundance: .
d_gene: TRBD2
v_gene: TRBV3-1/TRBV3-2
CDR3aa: CASSQGVAGAGTQYF
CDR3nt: TGTGCCAGCAGCCAAGGGGTAGCGGGGGCCGGGACGCAGTATTTT

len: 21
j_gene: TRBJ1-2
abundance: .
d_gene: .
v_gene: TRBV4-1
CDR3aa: CASSPPFGRELVIKTNYGYTF
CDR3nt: TGCGCCAGCAGCCCGCCCTTTGGAAGGGAGCTAGTTATTAAGACTAACTATGGCTACACCTTC

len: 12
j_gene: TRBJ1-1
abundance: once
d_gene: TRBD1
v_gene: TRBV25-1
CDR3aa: CAARQGNTEAFF
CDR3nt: TGTGCCGCTAGACAGGGGAACACTGAAGCTTTCTTT

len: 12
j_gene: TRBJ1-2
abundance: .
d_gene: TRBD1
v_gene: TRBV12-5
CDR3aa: CASALDRGGYTF
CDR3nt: TGTGCTAGTGCCCTCGACAGGGGTGGCTACACCTTC

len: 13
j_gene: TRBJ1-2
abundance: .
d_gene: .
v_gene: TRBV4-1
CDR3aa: CASSQDNTGGYTF
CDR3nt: TGCGCCAGCAGCCAAGATAACACAGGGGGCTACACCTTC

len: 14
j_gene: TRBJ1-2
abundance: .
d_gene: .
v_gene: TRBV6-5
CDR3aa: CASSYDRLAGGYTF
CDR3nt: TGTGCCAGCAGTTACGACAGGCTCGCGGGTGGCTACACCTTC

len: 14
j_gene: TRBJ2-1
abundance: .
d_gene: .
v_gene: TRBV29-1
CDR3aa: CSVEDWGGDFEQFF
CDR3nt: TGCAGCGTTGAAGATTGGGGCGGGGATTTTGAGCAGTTCTTC

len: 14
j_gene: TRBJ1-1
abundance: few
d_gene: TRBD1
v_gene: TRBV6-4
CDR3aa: CASSDGTGGTEAFF
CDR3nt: TGTGCCAGCAGTGACGGGACAGGGGGCACTGAAGCTTTCTTT

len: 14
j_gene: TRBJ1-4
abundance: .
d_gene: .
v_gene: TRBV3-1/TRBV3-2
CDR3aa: CASSRSLQREKLFF
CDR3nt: TGTGCCAGCAGCCGAAGCCTACAGCGTGAAAAACTGTTTTTT

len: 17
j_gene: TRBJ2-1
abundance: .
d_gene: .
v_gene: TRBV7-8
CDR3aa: CASSSDLGTRIGSEQFF
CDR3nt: TGTGCCAGCAGCTCGGACCTAGGTACTAGGATCGGGTCTGAGCAGTTCTTC

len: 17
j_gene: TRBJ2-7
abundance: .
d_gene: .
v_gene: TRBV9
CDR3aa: CASSVHPGSRGRDEQYF
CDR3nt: TGTGCCAGCAGCGTGCACCCCGGAAGTCGGGGGCGCGACGAGCAGTACTTC

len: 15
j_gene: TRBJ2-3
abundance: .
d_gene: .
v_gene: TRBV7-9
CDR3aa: CASSLDFASTDTQYF
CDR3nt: TGTGCCAGCAGCTTGGACTTCGCTAGCACAGATACGCAGTATTTT

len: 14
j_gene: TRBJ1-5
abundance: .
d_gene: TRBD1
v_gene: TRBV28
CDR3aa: CASSPGTGNQPQHF
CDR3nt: TGTGCCAGCAGTCCCGGGACAGGAAATCAGCCCCAGCATTTT

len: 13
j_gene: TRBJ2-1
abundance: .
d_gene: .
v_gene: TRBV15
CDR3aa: CATSPGAGWRGFF
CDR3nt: TGTGCCACCAGCCCCGGGGCCGGGTGGAGAGGGTTCTTC

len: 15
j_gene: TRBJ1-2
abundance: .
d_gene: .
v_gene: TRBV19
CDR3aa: CASSMDKEGFYGYTF
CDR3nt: TGTGCCAGTAGTATGGATAAAGAGGGGTTCTATGGCTACACCTTC

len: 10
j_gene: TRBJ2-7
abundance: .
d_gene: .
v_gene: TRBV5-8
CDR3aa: CASTSYEQYF
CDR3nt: TGTGCCAGCACCTCTTACGAGCAGTACTTC

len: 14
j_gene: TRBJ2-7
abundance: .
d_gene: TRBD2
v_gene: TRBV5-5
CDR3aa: CASSPRGGFYEQYF
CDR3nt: TGTGCCAGCAGCCCCCGGGGGGGATTCTACGAGCAGTACTTC

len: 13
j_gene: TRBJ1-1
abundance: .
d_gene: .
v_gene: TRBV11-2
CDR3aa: CASSFGWNTEAFF
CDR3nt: TGTGCCAGCAGCTTTGGGTGGAACACTGAAGCTTTCTTT

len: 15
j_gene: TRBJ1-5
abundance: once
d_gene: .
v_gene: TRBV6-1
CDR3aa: CASSEAQRANQPQHF
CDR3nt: TGTGCCAGCAGTGAAGCTCAAAGGGCCAATCAGCCCCAGCATTTT

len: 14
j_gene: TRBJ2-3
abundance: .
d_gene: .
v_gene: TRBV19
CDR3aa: CASSMKGRTDTQYF
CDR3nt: TGTGCCAGTAGTATGAAAGGGCGCACAGATACGCAGTATTTT

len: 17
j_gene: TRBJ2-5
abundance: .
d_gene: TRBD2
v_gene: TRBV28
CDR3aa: CASSLGGVAGFQETQYF
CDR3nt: TGTGCCAGCAGTTTAGGCGGGGTAGCGGGATTCCAAGAGACCCAGTACTTC

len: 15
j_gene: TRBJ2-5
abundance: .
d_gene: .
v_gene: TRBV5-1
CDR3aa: CASSSSGAPQETQYF
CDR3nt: TGCGCCAGCAGCTCGTCGGGGGCCCCCCAAGAGACCCAGTACTTC

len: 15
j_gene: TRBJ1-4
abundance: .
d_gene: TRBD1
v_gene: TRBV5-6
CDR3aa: CASSPDRGRHGKLFF
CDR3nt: TGTGCCAGCAGCCCCGACAGGGGCAGACACGGAAAACTGTTTTTT

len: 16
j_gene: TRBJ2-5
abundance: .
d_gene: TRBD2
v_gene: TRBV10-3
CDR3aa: CAISDSKRGSTETQYF
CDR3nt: TGTGCCATCAGTGATTCGAAGCGGGGCTCGACAGAGACCCAGTACTTC

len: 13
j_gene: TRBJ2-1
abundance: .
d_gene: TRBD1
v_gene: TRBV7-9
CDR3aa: CASRQGADNEQFF
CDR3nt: TGTGCCAGCAGACAGGGGGCGGATAATGAGCAGTTCTTC

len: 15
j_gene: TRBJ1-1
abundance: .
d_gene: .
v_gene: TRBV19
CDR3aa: CASSKLQGVNTEAFF
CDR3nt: TGTGCCAGTAGTAAGTTGCAGGGCGTGAACACTGAAGCTTTCTTT

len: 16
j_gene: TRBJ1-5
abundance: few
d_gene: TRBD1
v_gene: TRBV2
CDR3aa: CASGSNSQGVGQPQHF
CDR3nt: TGTGCCAGCGGGAGTAATTCTCAGGGGGTAGGTCAGCCCCAGCATTTT

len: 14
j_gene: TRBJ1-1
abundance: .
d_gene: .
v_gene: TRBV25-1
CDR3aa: CASSDGGSRTEAFF
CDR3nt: TGTGCCAGCAGTGATGGGGGGTCGAGAACTGAAGCTTTCTTT

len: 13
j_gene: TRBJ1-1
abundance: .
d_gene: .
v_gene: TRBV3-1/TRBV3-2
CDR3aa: CASSRQRDTEAFF
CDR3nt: TGTGCCAGCAGCCGGCAAAGAGACACTGAAGCTTTCTTT

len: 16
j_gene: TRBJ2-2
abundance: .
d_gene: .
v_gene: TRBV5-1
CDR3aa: CASSLVWTANTGELFF
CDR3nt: TGCGCCAGCAGCTTGGTATGGACAGCCAACACCGGGGAGCTGTTTTTT